These T cell receptor beta chains were read from a single sample in a study of T cell changes during pregnancy in multiple sclerosis. Clones were read by immunoSEQ multiplex PCR, and TCRdb kept only the in-frame ones, dropping some. This sample has 33,000 or so clones, with 70% to 90% found just once. The sequences come from CD8+ T cells from peripheral blood mononuclear cells, collected in the second trimester of pregnancy. These TCRs come from a female donor with multiple sclerosis, enrolled in a pregnancy study. Each CDR3 is given with its conserved first and last residue. Each record gives: J gene, D gene, V gene, clone size, CDR3 protein, CDR3 DNA. The D gene is left open where the match is weak. Some rows mark clone size as missing; the rest say once, few, many or name a class of expanded clone.

>TRBJ2-1|TRBD1|TRBV6-4|-
CASSPQGGEYNEQFF
TGTGCCAGCAGTCCACAGGGGGGAGAATACAATGAGCAGTTCTTC
>TRBJ1-1|-|TRBV9|-
CASSLELHGNTEAFF
TGTGCCAGCAGCCTCGAACTTCACGGGAACACTGAAGCTTTCTTT
>TRBJ2-7|TRBD2|TRBV5-1|-
CASSLAGGTYEQYF
TGCGCCAGCAGCTTAGCGGGAGGCACCTACGAGCAGTACTTC
>TRBJ1-2|-|TRBV5-4|once
CASSLAEEVPYGYTF
TGTGCCAGCAGCTTGGCCGAAGAGGTCCCCTATGGCTACACCTTC
>TRBJ2-7|-|TRBV27|-
CASSLTGYEQYF
TGTGCCAGCAGCTTGACAGGCTACGAGCAGTACTTC
>TRBJ2-7|-|TRBV9|once
CASSVGGETYEQYF
TGTGCCAGCAGCGTAGGGGGGGAGACCTACGAGCAGTACTTC
>TRBJ2-3|-|TRBV6-1|once
CASSGGLEADTQYF
TGTGCCAGCAGTGGGGGTCTGGAGGCAGATACGCAGTATTTT
>TRBJ2-2|-|TRBV7-2|-
CASSFEGELFF
TGTGCCAGCAGCTTTGAGGGGGAGCTGTTTTTT
>TRBJ1-1|-|TRBV14|-
CASSQNSLQALNTEAFF
TGTGCCAGCAGCCAAAACTCGCTACAGGCCCTGAACACTGAAGCTTTCTTT
>TRBJ2-7|TRBD2|TRBV27|-
CATSQGPTDWGGEQYF
TGTGCCACCTCCCAGGGACCGACCGACTGGGGGGGCGAGCAGTACTTC
>TRBJ1-2|TRBD1|TRBV5-4|-
CASSRDRGSNYGYTF
TGTGCCAGCAGTCGAGACAGGGGTTCTAACTATGGCTACACCTTC